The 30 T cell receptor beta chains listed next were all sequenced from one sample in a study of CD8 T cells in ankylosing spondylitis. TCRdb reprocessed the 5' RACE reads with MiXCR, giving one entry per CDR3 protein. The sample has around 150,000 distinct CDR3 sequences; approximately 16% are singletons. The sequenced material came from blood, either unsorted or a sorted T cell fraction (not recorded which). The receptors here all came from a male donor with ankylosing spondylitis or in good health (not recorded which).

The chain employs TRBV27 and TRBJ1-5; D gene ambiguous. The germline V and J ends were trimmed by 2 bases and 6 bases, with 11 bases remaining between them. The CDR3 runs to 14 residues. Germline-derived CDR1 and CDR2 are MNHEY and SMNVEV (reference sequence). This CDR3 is CASSLNMVGQPQHF. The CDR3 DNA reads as TGTGCCAGCAGTTTAAACATGGTCGGTCAGCCCCAGCATTTT.

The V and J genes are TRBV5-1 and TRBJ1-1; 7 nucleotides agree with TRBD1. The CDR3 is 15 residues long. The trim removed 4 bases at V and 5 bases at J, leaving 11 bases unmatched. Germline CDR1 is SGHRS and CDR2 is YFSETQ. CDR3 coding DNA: TGCGCCAGCAGCGGAACGACAGGGCTGGGGACTGAAGCTTTCTTT. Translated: CASSGTTGLGTEAFF.

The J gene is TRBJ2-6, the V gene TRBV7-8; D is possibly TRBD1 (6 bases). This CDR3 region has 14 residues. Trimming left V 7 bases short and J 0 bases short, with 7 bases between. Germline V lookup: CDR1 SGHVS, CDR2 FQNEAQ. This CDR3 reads CASTGDSGANVLTF. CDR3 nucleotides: TGTGCCAGCACAGGGGACTCTGGGGCCAACGTCCTGACTTTC.

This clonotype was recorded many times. For the CDR3, the DNA is TGTGCCAGTAGTATAGAGGTAGCGGGATTTTTAGAGACCCAGTACTTC. This gives the protein CASSIEVAGFLETQYF. The chain uses TRBV19 and TRBJ2-5, with 8 nucleotides matching TRBD2. Germline V gives CDR1 LNHDA, CDR2 SQIVND (reference sequence). The CDR3 covers 16 residues. V dropped 0 bases and J dropped 4; count of bases not matched to a gene: 7.

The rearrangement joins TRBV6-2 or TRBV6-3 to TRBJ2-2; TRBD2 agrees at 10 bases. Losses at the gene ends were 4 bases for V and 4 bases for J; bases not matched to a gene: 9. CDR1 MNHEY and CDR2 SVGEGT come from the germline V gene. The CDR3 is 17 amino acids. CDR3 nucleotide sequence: TGTGCCAGCAGTTCCCGACTAGCGGGCGTGACCACCGGGGAGCTGTTTTTT. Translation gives CASSSRLAGVTTGELFF.

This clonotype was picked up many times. The CDR3 here is CASSLAAGYSPLHF. The CDR3 nucleotides read TGTGCCAGCAGCTTAGCGGCAGGTTACTCACCCCTCCACTTT. The J gene is TRBJ1-6, the V gene TRBV7-6; no firm D call. Germline loops: CDR1 SGHVS, CDR2 FNYEAQ. The CDR3 runs to 14 residues. Trimming took off 0 bases at V and 10 bases at J, with 10 bases between the two ends.

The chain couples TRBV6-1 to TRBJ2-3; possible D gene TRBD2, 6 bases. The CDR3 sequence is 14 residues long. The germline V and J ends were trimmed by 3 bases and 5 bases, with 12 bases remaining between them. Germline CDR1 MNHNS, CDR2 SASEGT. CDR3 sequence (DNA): TGTGCCAGCAGTGACTTACTGGGGGGAGATACGCAGTATTTT. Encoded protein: CASSDLLGGDTQYF.

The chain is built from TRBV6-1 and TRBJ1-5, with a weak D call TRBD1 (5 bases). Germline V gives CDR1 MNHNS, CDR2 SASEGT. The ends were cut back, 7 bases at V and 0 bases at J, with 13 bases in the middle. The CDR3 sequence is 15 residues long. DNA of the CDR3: TGTGCCAGCAATCCTCGGGGGAATAGCAATCAGCCCCAGCATTTT. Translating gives CASNPRGNSNQPQHF.

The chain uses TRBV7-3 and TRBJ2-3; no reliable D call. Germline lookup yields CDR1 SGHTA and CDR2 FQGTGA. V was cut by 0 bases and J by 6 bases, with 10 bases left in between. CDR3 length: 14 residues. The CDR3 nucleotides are TGTGCCAGCAGCTTAACAGGTTTCGGGGATACGCAGTATTTT. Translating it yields CASSLTGFGDTQYF. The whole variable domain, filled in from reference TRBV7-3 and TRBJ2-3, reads GAGVSQTPSNKVTEKGKYVELRCDPISGHTALYWYRQSLGQGPEFLIYFQGTGAADDSGLPNDRFFAVRPEGSVSTLKIQRTERGDSAVYLCASSLTGFGDTQYFGPGTRLTVL.

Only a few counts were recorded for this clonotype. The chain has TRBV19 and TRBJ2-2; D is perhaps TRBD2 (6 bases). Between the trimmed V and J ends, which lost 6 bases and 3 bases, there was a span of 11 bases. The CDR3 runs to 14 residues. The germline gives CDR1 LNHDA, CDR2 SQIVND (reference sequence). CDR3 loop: CASSLARHTGELFF. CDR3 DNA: TGTGCCAGTAGCCTAGCGAGACACACCGGGGAGCTGTTTTTT.

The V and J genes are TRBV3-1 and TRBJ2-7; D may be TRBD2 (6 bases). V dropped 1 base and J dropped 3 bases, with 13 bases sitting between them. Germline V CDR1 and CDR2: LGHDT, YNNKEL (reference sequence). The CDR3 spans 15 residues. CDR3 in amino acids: CASSQGSSGLYEQYF. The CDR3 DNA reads TGTGCCAGCAGCCAAGGGAGTAGCGGACTCTACGAGCAGTACTTC.

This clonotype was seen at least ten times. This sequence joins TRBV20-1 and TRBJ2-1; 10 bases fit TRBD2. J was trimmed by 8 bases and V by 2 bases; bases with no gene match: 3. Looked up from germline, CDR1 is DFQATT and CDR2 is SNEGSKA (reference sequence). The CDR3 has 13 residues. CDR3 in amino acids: CSARLAGVHEQFF. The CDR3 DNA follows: TGCAGTGCTAGACTAGCGGGAGTTCATGAGCAGTTCTTC.

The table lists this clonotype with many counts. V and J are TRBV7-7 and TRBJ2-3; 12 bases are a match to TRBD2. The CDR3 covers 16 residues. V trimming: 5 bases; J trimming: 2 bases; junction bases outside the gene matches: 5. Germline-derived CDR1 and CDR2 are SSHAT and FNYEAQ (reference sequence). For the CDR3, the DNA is TGTGCCAGCAGCCCACTAGCGGGAGGTACCACAGATACGCAGTATTTT. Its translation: CASSPLAGGTTDTQYF.

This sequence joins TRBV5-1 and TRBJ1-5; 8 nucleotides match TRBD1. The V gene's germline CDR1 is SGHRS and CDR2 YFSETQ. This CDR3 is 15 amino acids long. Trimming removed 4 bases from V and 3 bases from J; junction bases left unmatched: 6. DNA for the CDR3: TGCGCCAGCAGCCCGGGACAGGCGTTCAATCAGCCCCAGCATTTT. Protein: CASSPGQAFNQPQHF.

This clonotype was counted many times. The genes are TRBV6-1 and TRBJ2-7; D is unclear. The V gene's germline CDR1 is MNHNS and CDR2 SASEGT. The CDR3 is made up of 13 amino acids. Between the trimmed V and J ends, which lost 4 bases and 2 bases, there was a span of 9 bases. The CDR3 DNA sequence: TGTGCCAGCAGTGTAGCCGAGACCTACGAGCAGTACTTC. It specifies CASSVAETYEQYF.

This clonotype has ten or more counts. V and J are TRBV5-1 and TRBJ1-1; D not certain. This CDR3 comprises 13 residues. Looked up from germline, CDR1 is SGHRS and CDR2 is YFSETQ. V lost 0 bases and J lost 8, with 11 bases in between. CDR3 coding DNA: TGCGCCAGCAGCTTGGATCTACAAGGAGAAGCTTTCTTT. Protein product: CASSLDLQGEAFF.

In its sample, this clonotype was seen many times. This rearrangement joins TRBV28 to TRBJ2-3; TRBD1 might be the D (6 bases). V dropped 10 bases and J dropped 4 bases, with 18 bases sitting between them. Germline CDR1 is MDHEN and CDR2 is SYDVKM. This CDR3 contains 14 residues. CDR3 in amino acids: CATYRSGGADTQYF. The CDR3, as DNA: TGTGCCACCTATCGTAGTGGGGGCGCAGATACGCAGTATTTT.

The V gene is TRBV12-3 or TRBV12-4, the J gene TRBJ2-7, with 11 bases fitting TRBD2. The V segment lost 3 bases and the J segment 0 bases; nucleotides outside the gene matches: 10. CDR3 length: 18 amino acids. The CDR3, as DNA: TGTGCCAGCAGTTTTAGGCTAGCGGGAGGCCTTTTCTCCTACGAGCAGTACTTC. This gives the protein CASSFRLAGGLFSYEQYF.

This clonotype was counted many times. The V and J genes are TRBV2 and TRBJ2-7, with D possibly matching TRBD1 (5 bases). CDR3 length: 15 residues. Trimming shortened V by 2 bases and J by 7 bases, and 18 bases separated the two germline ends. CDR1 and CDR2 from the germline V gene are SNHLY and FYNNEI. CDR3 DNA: TGTGCCAGCAGTGAAAGGGGTCAGAGTCTAAAGGAGCAGTACTTC. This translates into CASSERGQSLKEQYF. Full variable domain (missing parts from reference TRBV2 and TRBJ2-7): EPEVTQTPSHQVTQMGQEVILRCVPISNHLYFYWYRQILGQKVEFLVSFYNNEISEKSEIFDDQFSVERPDGSNFTLKIRSTKLEDSAMYFCASSERGQSLKEQYFGPGTRLTVT.

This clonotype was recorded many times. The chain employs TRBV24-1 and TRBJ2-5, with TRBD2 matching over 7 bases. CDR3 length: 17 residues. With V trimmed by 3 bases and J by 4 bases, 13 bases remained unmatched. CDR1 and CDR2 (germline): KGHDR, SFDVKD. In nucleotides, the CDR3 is TGTGCCACCAGTGATCTACCATTCGCGGGAGTGGGAGAGACCCAGTACTTC. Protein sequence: CATSDLPFAGVGETQYF.

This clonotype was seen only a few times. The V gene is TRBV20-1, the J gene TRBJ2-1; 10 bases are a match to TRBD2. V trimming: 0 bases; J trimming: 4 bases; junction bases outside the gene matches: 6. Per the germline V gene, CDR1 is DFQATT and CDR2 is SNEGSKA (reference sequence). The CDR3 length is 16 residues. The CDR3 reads CSARELGTSEYNEQFF. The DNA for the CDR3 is TGCAGTGCTAGAGAGCTCGGGACTAGCGAATACAATGAGCAGTTCTTC.

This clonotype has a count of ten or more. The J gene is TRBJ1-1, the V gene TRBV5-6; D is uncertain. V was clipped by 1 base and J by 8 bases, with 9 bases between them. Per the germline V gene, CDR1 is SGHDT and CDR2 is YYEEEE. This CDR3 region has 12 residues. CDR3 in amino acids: CASSLRVQEAFF. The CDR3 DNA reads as TGTGCCAGCAGCTTGAGGGTACAGGAAGCTTTCTTT.

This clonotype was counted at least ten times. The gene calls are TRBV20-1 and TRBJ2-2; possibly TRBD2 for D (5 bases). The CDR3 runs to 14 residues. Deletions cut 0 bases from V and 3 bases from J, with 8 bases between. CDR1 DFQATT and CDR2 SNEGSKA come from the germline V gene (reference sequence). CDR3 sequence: CSARDGGYTGELFF. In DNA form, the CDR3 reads TGCAGTGCTAGAGACGGCGGGTACACCGGGGAGCTGTTTTTT.

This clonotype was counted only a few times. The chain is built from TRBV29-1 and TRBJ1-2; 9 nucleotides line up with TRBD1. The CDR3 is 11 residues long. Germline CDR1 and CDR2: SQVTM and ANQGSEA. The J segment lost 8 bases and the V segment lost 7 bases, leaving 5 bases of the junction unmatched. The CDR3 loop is CSAGTGNGYTF. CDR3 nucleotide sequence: TGCAGCGCGGGGACAGGGAACGGCTACACCTTC.

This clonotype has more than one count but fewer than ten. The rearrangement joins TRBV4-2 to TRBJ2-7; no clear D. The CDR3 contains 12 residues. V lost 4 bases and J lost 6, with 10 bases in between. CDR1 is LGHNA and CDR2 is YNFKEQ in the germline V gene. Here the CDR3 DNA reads TGTGCCAGCAGCCTCATTAGTGGCGAGCAGTACTTC. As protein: CASSLISGEQYF.

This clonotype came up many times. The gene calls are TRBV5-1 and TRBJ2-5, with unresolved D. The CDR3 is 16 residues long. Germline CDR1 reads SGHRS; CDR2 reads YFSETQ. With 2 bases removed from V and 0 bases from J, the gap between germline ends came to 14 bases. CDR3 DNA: TGCGCCAGCAGCTTTACCGCCGGGCTGAACCAAGAGACCCAGTACTTC. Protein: CASSFTAGLNQETQYF.

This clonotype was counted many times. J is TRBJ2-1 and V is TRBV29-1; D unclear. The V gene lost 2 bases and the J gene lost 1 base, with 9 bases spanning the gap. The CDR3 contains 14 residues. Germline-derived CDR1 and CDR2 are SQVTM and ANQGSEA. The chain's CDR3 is CSVEHPQSYNEQFF. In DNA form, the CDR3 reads TGCAGCGTTGAACATCCGCAATCCTACAATGAGCAGTTCTTC.

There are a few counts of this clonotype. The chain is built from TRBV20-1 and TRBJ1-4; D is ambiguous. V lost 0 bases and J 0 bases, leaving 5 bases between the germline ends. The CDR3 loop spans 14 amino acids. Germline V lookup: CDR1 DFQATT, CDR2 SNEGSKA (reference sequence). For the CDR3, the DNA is TGCAGTGCTAGAGATGCCTCAACTAATGAAAAACTGTTTTTT. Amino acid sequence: CSARDASTNEKLFF.

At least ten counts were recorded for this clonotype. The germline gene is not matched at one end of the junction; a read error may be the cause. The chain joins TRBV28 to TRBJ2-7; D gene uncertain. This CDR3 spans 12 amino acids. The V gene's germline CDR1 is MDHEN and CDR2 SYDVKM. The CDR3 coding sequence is TGTGCCAGCAGTTTATCGGGTCCCGACTTTGATTTC. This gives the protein CASSLSGPDFDF.

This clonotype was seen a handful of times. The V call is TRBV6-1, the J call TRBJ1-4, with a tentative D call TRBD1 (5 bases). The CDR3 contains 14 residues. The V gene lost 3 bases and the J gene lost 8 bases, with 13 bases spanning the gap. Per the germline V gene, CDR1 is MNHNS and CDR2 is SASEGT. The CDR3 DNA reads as TGTGCCAGCAGTGAGGGGACGGTCGCCGAAAAACTGTTTTTT. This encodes CASSEGTVAEKLFF.